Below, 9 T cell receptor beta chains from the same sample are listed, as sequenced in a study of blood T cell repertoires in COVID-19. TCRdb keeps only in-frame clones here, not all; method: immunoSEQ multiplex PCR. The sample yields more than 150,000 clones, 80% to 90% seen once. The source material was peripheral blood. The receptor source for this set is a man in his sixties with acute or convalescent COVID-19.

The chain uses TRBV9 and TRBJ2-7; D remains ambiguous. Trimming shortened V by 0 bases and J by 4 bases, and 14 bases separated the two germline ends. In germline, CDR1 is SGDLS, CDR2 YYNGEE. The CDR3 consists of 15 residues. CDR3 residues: CASSVDPGGRYEQYF. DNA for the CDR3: TGTGCCAGCAGCGTAGATCCCGGCGGTAGGTACGAGCAGTACTTC. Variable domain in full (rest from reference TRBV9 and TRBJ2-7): DSGVTQTPKHLITATGQRVTLRCSPRSGDLSVYWYQQSLDQGLQFLIQYYNGEERAKGNILERFSAQQFPDLHSELNLSSLELGDSALYFCASSVDPGGRYEQYFGPGTRLTVT.

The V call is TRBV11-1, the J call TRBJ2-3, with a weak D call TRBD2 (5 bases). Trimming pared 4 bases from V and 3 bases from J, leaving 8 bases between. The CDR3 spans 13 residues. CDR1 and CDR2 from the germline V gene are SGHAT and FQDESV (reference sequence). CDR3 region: CASSSGETDTQYF. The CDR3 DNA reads TGTGCCAGCAGCTCCGGGGAGACAGATACGCAGTATTTT.

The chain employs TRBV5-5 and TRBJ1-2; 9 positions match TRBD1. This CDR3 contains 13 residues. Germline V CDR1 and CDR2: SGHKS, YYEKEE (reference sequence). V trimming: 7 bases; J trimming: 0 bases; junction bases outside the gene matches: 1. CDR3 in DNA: TGTGCCAGCGGGACAGGGTCTAACTATGGCTACACCTTC. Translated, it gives CASGTGSNYGYTF.

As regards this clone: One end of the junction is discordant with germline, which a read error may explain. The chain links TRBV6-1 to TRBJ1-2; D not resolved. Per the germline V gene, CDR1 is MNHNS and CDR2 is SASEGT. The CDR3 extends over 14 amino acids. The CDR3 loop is CASSEGPDTKSYTF. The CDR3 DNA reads TGTGCCAGCAGCGAAGGACCCGACACGAAAAGCTACACCTTC.

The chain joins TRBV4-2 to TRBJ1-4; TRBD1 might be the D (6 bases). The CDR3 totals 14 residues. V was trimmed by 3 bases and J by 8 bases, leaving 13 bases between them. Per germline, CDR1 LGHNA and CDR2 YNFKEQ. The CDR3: CASSQGAVGEKLFF. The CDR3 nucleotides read TGTGCCAGCAGCCAGGGGGCGGTGGGCGAAAAACTGTTTTTT.

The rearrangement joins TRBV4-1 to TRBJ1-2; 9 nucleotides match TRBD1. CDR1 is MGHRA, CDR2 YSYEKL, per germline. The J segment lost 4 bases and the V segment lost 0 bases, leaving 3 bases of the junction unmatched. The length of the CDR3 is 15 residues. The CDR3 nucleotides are TGCGCCAGCAGCCAAGATGTGGACAGGGGCTATGGCTACACCTTC. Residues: CASSQDVDRGYGYTF.

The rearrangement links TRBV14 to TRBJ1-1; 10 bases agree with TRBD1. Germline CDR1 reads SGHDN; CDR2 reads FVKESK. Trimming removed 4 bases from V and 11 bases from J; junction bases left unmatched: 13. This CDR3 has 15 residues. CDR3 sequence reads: CASSRLGQGRTGAFF. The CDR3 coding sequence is TGTGCCAGCAGCCGCTTGGGACAGGGGCGAACTGGGGCTTTCTTT.

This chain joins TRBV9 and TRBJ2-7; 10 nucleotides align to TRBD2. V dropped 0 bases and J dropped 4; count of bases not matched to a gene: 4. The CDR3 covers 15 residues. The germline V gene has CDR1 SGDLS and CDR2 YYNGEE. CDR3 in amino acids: CASSVGTSGLYEQYF. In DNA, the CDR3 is TGTGCCAGCAGCGTAGGGACTAGCGGCTTATACGAGCAGTACTTC. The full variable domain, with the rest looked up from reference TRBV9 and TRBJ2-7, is DSGVTQTPKHLITATGQRVTLRCSPRSGDLSVYWYQQSLDQGLQFLIQYYNGEERAKGNILERFSAQQFPDLHSELNLSSLELGDSALYFCASSVGTSGLYEQYFGPGTRLTVT.

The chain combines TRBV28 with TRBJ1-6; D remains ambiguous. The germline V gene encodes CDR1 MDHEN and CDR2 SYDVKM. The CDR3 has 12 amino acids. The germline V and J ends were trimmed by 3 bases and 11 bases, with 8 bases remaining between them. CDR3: CASSFPPAPLHF. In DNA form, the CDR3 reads TGTGCCAGCAGTTTTCCCCCGGCACCCCTCCACTTT.